This TCR beta chain originates from a study of T cells in Graves' hyperthyroidism and ophthalmopathy. General study results and limits: Blood also carried most thyroid clonotypes expanded above 0.001. Ophthalmopathy was told apart from stable hyperthyroidism by a 13 V-J model.

The sample holds a few counts of this clonotype. Its antigen is still unknown. TCR beta CDR3 sequences were amplified from RNA transcripts. HTBI primers were the set used in a first-round RT-PCR of the TCR CDR3. Using its own MiXCR run on the multiplex PCR reads, TCRdb lists one record per CDR3 protein. Of about 560,000 distinct CDR3 sequences in the sample, around 15% were seen once. Hyperthyroidism patients were newly diagnosed, had disease duration under 2 months, and were aged 18 to 65 years. Researchers barred patients who had uncontrolled infection, other autoimmune disease, pregnancy or lactation. The germline V gene encodes CDR1 MNHNS and CDR2 SASEGT. CDR3 length equals 16 residues. Trimming removed 5 bases from V and 1 base from J, with 18 bases in between.

The sequencing input was blood. This TCR derives from a young woman with Graves' hyperthyroidism. V and J are TRBV6-1 and TRBJ2-7; no clear D gene. CDR3 amino acids: CASSLPRAYPSYEQYF. In DNA, the CDR3 is TGTGCCAGCAGTCTACCTCGGGCGTACCCTTCCTACGAGCAGTACTTC.